This is a list of T cell receptor beta chains from one sample in a study of beta chain features in type 1 diabetes. Sequencing was performed with immunoSEQ multiplex PCR; in TCRdb, only in-frame clones are kept and a portion is missing. Of about 400,000 clones in the sample, roughly 12% were seen once. The sequenced material came from naive CD4+ T cells from blood. These receptors came from a man between 18 and 35 years old in good health. The CDR3 runs from the conserved cysteine through the conserved F or W. The order of the fields is CDR3 protein, V gene.

CASSVDSGTEAFF	TRBV2
CASRTGGRSETQYF	TRBV5-1
CASSQISGREETQYF	TRBV18
CAISDSSYEQYF	TRBV10-3
CASSSTGDTQYF	TRBV7-8
CSVSLTGGDGNSPLHF	TRBV29-1
CASSPFAAGVAKNIQYF	TRBV4-1
CASSTQVNQPQHF	TRBV19
CATSRDKSTDTQYF	TRBV15
CASSVGLGQPYEQYF	TRBV9
CASSLTDMEGEKLFF	TRBV18
CASGASSGFYNEQFF	TRBV4-2
CASSVDRISYEQYF	TRBV9
CASSLYRGNQPQHF	TRBV28
CASSPRTGQGEQYF	TRBV13
CASSRGQSYEQYF	TRBV4-2
CASSSPPRETQYF	TRBV7-3
CASSPLPGGAGEQYF	TRBV4-3
CASSTGRRQDFYGYTF	TRBV4-3
CAGSDQGGAETQYF	TRBV9
CASSEGGSISYEQYF	TRBV2
CAWSVRGGYTF	TRBV30
CSVVDKPNTIYF	TRBV29-1
CASSRTGGRNQPQHF	TRBV7-9